This T cell receptor (beta chain) was retrieved from a study of graft-versus-host responses after intestinal transplantation (dated by TCRdb to the early 2020s). Some background on the complete study: Recipients received multivisceral, liver-intestinal, or isolated intestinal transplants. Graft-versus-host and host-versus-graft alloreactive T cell clones were tracked in the graft, circulation and bone marrow after intestinal transplantation using bulk TCR-beta CDR3 sequencing. A peak of at least 4% donor T cells among recipient peripheral blood mononuclear cells was the definition used for donor T cell macrochimerism. A cohort of about two dozen intestinal transplant recipients, including one retransplant, was enrolled, and 3 patients lacking pretransplant specimens were excluded. To identify alloreactive clones, pre-transplant mixed lymphocyte reaction products were sequenced and compared with unstimulated pre-transplant donor and recipient T cells. All recipients received anti-thymocyte globulin induction followed by maintenance tacrolimus and steroids for roughly three years. Rather than being sequenced by the commercial service, samples from a few later patients were sequenced in-house on an Illumina MiSeq and processed with MiXCR. The full study reports these points: Early after transplant, declines in HvG clones were associated with peak levels of circulating GvH clones. The relatively low number and heterogeneity of intestinal transplant patients limited the conclusions. GvH clones turned up in recipient bone marrow, with some appearing earlier in ileal mucosa or blood, a pattern consistent with an intestinal mucosal origin. High GvH to HvG T cell clonal ratios were observed in the allografts of patients with donor T cell macrochimerism.

The germline V gene provides CDR1 SGHRS and CDR2 YFSETQ. The CDR3, from cysteine to phenylalanine, totals 15 residues. Only the CDR3 DNA is retained, 45 bases long and in frame from the first base. V loses 0 bases, J loses 0 bases, and the germline ends lie 10 bases apart. Points on this clone: Its cognate antigen has yet to be identified. Qualities for individual bases were not recorded, and no much larger clone is one base off.

Library preparation employed the immunoSEQ multiplex PCR assay. For most patients, genomic DNA was isolated using the Qiagen DNeasy Blood and Tissue Kit and was shipped frozen to Adaptive Biotechnologies for TCR sequencing. Adaptive Biotechnologies carried out high-throughput TCR-beta CDR3 sequencing of genomic DNA for most patients. As for the authors' bioinformatics: Adaptive's ImmunoSEQ software supplied the TCR sequencing data for around 19 patients, while MiXCR and VDJtools were used to process three other patients. To correct CD4 versus CD8 sorting errors, any sequence found in both subsets at a frequency ratio below 5:1 was removed. CDR3 nucleotide sequences shared between donor and recipient were removed because their origin could not be assigned. To count as alloreactive, a clone needed at least 2-fold expansion over unstimulated cells and a minimum CFSE-low frequency of 0.002% (template counts) or 0.001% (read counts). A clone was considered mappable if detected in the sequenced pre-transplant spleen, lymph node, or MLR CFSE-low populations of the donor or recipient. The cumulative frequency of alloreactive clones was calculated as a percentage of all sequences, weighted by copy number. TCRdb took over this immuneACCESS table, retaining in-frame rearrangements with V and J assigned. Such tables are incomplete; in checked studies, under half of the missing clones stem from an unresolved V gene, and the remainder is unexplained. The D gene and trimming were derived from the DNA, and the V and J assignments and clone size from that table. This sample lists 100,000 to 110,000 clones; roughly nine tenths were detected once. The biggest ten clones account for about 0.9% of the sample.

Taken with the paper, the label for time point translates to: cells obtained before transplantation from donor or recipient. CD3+CD4+ and CD3+CD8+ populations were FACS-sorted from unstimulated pre-transplant donor and recipient cells taken from spleen or lymph nodes. The source material was unstimulated CD4+ T cells sorted from spleen or lymph node cells, sampled before transplant. The chain uses TRBV5-1 and TRBJ2-7; confidence is insufficient to name the D gene. The source is a human donor who was the organ donor for an intestinal transplant. The CDR3 region has the sequence CASSLVWGSSYEQYF. Read as DNA, the sequence is TGCGCCAGCAGCTTGGTTTGGGGAAGCTCCTACGAGCAGTACTTC.